This T cell receptor (beta chain) emerged from a study of blood T cell repertoires in COVID-19. Study-level information: The United States, Italy and Spain provided the acute and convalescent COVID-19 samples. PBMCs, B-cell-depleted T cells, or T cells provided the cDNA or gDNA that made up the material.

This clone was recorded only once. The CDR3 has 12 amino acids. Germline CDR1 SGHDN, CDR2 FVKESK. V was clipped by 9 bases and J by 4 bases, with 12 bases between them. Original handling: Amplification from reference gene primers served as the basis for estimated nucleated cell counts. TCRdb's table, derived via immunoSEQ multiplex PCR, lists solely in-frame clones and lacks some. V, J and clone size reflect that table, while D and trimming were determined from the DNA. The repertoire consists of about 250,000 clones, with roughly 88% occurring once and the leading ten covering 1.2% to 1.5%. The V and J genes are TRBV14 and TRBJ1-2; D gene ambiguous. This clonotype was obtained from an elderly man with acute or convalescent COVID-19. Specimen: peripheral blood. CDR3: CASGGAGYGYTF. In DNA form, the CDR3 reads TGTGCCAGTGGCGGCGCCGGCTATGGCTACACCTTC.